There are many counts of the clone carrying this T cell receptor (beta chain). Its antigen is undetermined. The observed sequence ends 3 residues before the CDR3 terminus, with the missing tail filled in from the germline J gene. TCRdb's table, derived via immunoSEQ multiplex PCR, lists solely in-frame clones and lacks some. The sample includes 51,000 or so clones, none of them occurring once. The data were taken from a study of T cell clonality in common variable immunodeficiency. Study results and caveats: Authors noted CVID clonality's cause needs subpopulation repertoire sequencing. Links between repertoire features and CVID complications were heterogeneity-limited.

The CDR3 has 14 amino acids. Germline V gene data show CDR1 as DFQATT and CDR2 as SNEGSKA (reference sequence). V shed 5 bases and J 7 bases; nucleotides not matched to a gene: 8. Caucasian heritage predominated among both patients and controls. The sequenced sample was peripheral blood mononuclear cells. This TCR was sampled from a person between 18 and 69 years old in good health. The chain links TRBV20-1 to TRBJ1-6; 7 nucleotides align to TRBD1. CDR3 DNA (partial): TGCAGTGCTCGACCGGGACAGCTAAATTCACCC. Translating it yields CSARPGQLNSP. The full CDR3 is CSARPGQLNSPLHF.